There are a few counts of the clone carrying this T cell receptor beta chain. Only in-frame clones appear in the TCRdb table, and some are missing; sequencing was by immunoSEQ multiplex PCR. Seen here are 120,000 or so clones, just over 90% observed once, and the top ten hold 7.8%. CDR1 and CDR2 (germline): LGHDT, YNNKEL (reference sequence). The V gene lost 0 bases and the J gene lost 5 bases, with 17 bases spanning the gap. There are 16 residues in the CDR3. The record originates from a study of control samples from healthy donors and cancer patients. This sequence was found in a woman between 18 and 29 years old in good health. The chain links TRBV3-1 (or the pseudogene TRBV3-2) to TRBJ2-7, with a tentative D call TRBD2 (7 bases). Specimen: blood. CDR3 sequence reads: CASSQERGGLGHEQYF. The CDR3 DNA is TGTGCCAGCAGCCAAGAGCGCGGGGGCTTGGGCCACGAGCAGTACTTC.